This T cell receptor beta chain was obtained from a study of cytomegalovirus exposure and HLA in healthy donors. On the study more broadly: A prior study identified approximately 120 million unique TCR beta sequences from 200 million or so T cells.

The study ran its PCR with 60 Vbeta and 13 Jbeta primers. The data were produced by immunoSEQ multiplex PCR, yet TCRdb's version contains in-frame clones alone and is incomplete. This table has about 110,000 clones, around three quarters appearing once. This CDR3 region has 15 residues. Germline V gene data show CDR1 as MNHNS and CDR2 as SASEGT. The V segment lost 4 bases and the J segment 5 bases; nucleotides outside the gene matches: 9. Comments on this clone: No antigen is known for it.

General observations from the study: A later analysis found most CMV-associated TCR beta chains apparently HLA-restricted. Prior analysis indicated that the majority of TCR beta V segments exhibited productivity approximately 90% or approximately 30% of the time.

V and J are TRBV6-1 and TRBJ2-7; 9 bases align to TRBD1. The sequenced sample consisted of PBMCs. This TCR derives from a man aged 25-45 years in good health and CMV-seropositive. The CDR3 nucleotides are TGTGCCAGCAGTGTTACCGGGACAGGGAGCCACGAGCAGTACTTC. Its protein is CASSVTGTGSHEQYF.